The rows below give T cell receptor beta chains drawn from one sample of a study of T cells of healthy individuals. TCRdb passed the 5' RACE reads through MiXCR, listing each CDR3 protein once. The data show 60,000 to 80,000 distinct CDR3 sequences, with around 16% seen just once and less than 6% held by the top ten. The receptors stem from a human donor in good health. The CDR3 runs from the conserved cysteine through the conserved F or W. D genes are given only for firm matches. A clone size is listed for some rows: how often the clone was seen (once, few, many), or a class if it is expanded.

TRBV20-1	-	TRBD1	TRBJ1-4	CSAPKWDRGKSGVEKLFF	TGCAGTGCCCCAAAGTGGGACAGGGGTAAATCCGGCGTTGAAAAACTGTTTTTT
TRBV7-2	-	TRBD1	TRBJ2-7	CASSSGPQGANEQYF	TGTGCCAGCAGCTCAGGGCCACAGGGGGCTAACGAGCAGTACTTC
TRBV20-1	many	TRBD1	TRBJ2-3	CSASRTGISDTQYF	TGCAGTGCTAGCAGGACAGGGATCTCAGATACGCAGTATTTT
TRBV29-1	many	-	TRBJ2-3	CSVELADTQYF	TGCAGCGTTGAACTGGCAGATACGCAGTATTTT
TRBV5-6	few	-	TRBJ2-5	CASSQPRTEYQETQYF	TGTGCCAGCAGCCAGCCTAGGACAGAGTACCAAGAGACCCAGTACTTC
TRBV6-2/TRBV6-3	many	TRBD1	TRBJ2-5	CASSYGQGVGPETQYF	TGTGCCAGCAGTTATGGGCAGGGGGTCGGGCCGGAGACCCAGTACTTC
TRBV4-1	many	TRBD2	TRBJ2-3	CASSPGTSGGRTDTQYF	TGCGCCAGCAGCCCCGGGACTAGCGGGGGGCGGACAGATACGCAGTATTTT
TRBV7-9	few	-	TRBJ2-7	CASSLDGSSYEQYF	TGTGCCAGCAGCTTGGACGGGAGCTCCTACGAGCAGTACTTC
TRBV5-6	-	TRBD2	TRBJ2-2	CASSLYGRKTGELFF	TGTGCCAGCAGCTTGTACGGGAGGAAGACCGGGGAGCTGTTTTTT
TRBV6-2/TRBV6-3	many	TRBD1	TRBJ1-1	CASSSQGGRLAEAFF	TGTGCCAGCAGTTCCCAGGGGGGTCGTCTGGCTGAAGCTTTCTTT
TRBV3-1	few	-	TRBJ2-7	CASSPRDGLYEQYF	TGTGCCAGCAGCCCCCGGGACGGTCTCTACGAGCAGTACTTC
TRBV12-3/TRBV12-4	few	TRBD2	TRBJ2-3	CASSLTSADTQYF	TGTGCCAGCAGTTTAACTAGCGCAGATACGCAGTATTTT
TRBV9	many	TRBD2	TRBJ2-7	CASSADGTRIYEQYF	TGTGCCAGCAGCGCCGATGGGACTAGGATCTACGAGCAGTACTTC
TRBV30	many	-	TRBJ2-5	CAWTHGTSQETQYF	TGTGCCTGGACCCACGGGACTTCTCAAGAGACCCAGTACTTC
TRBV4-2	many	TRBD1	TRBJ2-7	CASRPHRDSHYEQYF	TGTGCCAGCAGACCTCACCGGGACAGTCACTACGAGCAGTACTTC
TRBV25-1	many	TRBD1	TRBJ2-3	CASSIDRDLTDTQYF	TGTGCCAGCAGTATCGACAGGGACCTCACAGATACGCAGTATTTT
TRBV2	few	TRBD1	TRBJ1-4	CASSRDRGTNEKLFF	TGTGCCAGCAGTAGGGACAGGGGAACTAATGAAAAACTGTTTTTT
TRBV6-5	-	TRBD2	TRBJ2-1	CASSYSSSGAYNEQFF	TGTGCCAGCAGTTACTCATCTAGCGGGGCCTACAATGAGCAGTTCTTC
TRBV30	many	-	TRBJ2-1	CAYHGTFYNEQFF	TGTGCCTATCACGGGACTTTTTACAATGAGCAGTTCTTC
TRBV7-2	few	-	TRBJ2-3	CASSPRADTQYF	TGTGCCAGCAGCCCCCGAGCAGATACGCAGTATTTT
TRBV12-3/TRBV12-4	few	-	TRBJ2-6	CASSRWIRSGANVLTF	TGTGCCAGCAGCCGATGGATCCGCTCTGGGGCCAACGTCCTGACTTTC
TRBV12-3/TRBV12-4	-	-	TRBJ2-1	CASSFQGGAFF	TGTGCCAGCAGTTTTCAGGGGGGAGCGTTCTTC
TRBV6-5	-	TRBD1	TRBJ1-5	CASSEGTGSGNQPQHF	TGTGCCAGCAGCGAAGGGACAGGGAGCGGAAATCAGCCCCAGCATTTT
TRBV7-2	-	-	TRBJ2-7	CASSFGGPTYEQYF	TGTGCCAGCAGTTTCGGCGGACCCACCTACGAGCAGTACTTC
TRBV20-1	many	-	TRBJ2-5	CSATWGVQETQYF	TGCAGTGCCACTTGGGGGGTTCAAGAGACCCAGTACTTC
TRBV29-1	many	-	TRBJ1-1	CSVEGRALPVAFF	TGCAGCGTTGAAGGAAGAGCCTTACCGGTAGCTTTCTTT
TRBV4-3	many	-	TRBJ2-5	CASSQEVQETQYF	TGCGCCAGCAGCCAAGAGGTTCAGGAGACCCAGTACTTC
TRBV20-1	-	-	TRBJ2-2	CSAMGSPSTGELFF	TGCAGTGCGATGGGGTCTCCGAGCACCGGGGAGCTGTTTTTT
TRBV15	many	TRBD1	TRBJ1-1	CATSRARGRTEAFF	TGTGCCACCAGCAGAGCCAGGGGGCGGACTGAAGCTTTCTTT
TRBV2	many	-	TRBJ1-4	CASSEVGRSNEKLFF	TGTGCCAGCAGTGAAGTAGGCAGAAGTAATGAAAAACTGTTTTTT
TRBV25-1	-	TRBD1	TRBJ2-5	CASSEGDRDSETQYF	TGTGCCAGCAGTGAAGGGGACAGGGATTCAGAGACCCAGTACTTC
TRBV4-3	many	TRBD2	TRBJ2-2	CASSQGLAGVEGTGELFF	TGCGCCAGCAGCCAAGGACTAGCGGGAGTAGAGGGCACCGGGGAGCTGTTTTTT
TRBV9	-	-	TRBJ1-4	CASSAQSGAKLFF	TGTGCCAGCAGCGCCCAGTCAGGGGCAAAACTGTTTTTT
TRBV7-3	-	TRBD1	TRBJ2-5	CASSLGQSDWETQYF	TGTGCCAGCAGCTTGGGACAGTCCGACTGGGAGACCCAGTACTTC
TRBV24-1	-	TRBD1	TRBJ2-3	CATSQGFTDTQYF	TGTGCCACCTCACAGGGGTTCACAGATACGCAGTATTTT
TRBV2	few	-	TRBJ1-6	CASGQNNSPLHF	TGTGCCAGCGGACAGAATAATTCACCCCTCCACTTT